One sample yielded the 20 T cell receptor beta chains listed below, sequenced in a study of blood T cell repertoires in COVID-19. Produced via immunoSEQ multiplex PCR; TCRdb's table is partial and in-frame only. Of fewer than 350,000 clones listed, about four fifths are singletons. The source material was peripheral blood. The receptor set was obtained from a woman aged 55-69 years with active or convalescent COVID-19.

This rearrangement joins TRBV12-5 to TRBJ1-5; 7 bases match TRBD1. The V and J ends lost 0 bases and 4 bases, in that order; junction bases with no gene match: 9. This CDR3 spans 17 amino acids. Germline CDR1 is LGHNT and CDR2 is FRNRAP. For the CDR3, the DNA is TGTGCTAGTGGTTTGGTAGGAAGGGGGCGCAGTAATCAGCCCCAGCATTTT. Its translation is CASGLVGRGRSNQPQHF.

This clone was detected a few times. This CDR3 is CSVEGWGQSSYEQYF. For the CDR3, the DNA is TGCAGCGTTGAAGGTTGGGGACAGAGCTCCTACGAGCAGTACTTC. The chain joins TRBV29-1 to TRBJ2-7, with 7 bases lining up with TRBD1. CDR1 SQVTM and CDR2 ANQGSEA come from the germline V gene. V was clipped by 1 base and J by 0 bases; unmatched bases: 6. This CDR3 has 15 residues.

This chain links TRBV9 with TRBJ2-3; 8 bases are shared with TRBD1. Germline trimming cut 0 bases from V and 1 base from J; bases unmatched to any gene: 1. The CDR3 totals 15 residues. The V gene's germline CDR1 is SGDLS and CDR2 YYNGEE. The CDR3 DNA sequence: TGTGCCAGCAGCGTAGAGGGACAGGGCACAGATACGCAGTATTTT. Its protein product is CASSVEGQGTDTQYF.

V gene TRBV18 combines with J gene TRBJ1-1; D gene uncertain. Germline CDR1 KGHSH, CDR2 LQKENI. The CDR3 extends over 15 amino acids. The V end lost 0 bases, the J end lost 1 base, and 9 bases lay between the germline ends. As DNA, the CDR3 is TGTGCCAGCTCACCACCGATTAAGCAGAACACTGAAGCTTTCTTT. It specifies CASSPPIKQNTEAFF.

The chain recombines TRBV7-9 with TRBJ1-5; 9 nucleotides match TRBD1. CDR3 size: 13 residues. V lost 5 bases and J lost 7; bases outside the gene matches: 3. CDR1 and CDR2 from the germline V gene are SEHNR and FQNEAQ (reference sequence). CDR3 nucleotides: TGTGCCAGCAGCCTCACAGGGGGCCAGCCCCAGCATTTT. Residues: CASSLTGGQPQHF.

Only a few counts were recorded for this clone. V and J are TRBV10-3 and TRBJ2-7, with 9 bases matching TRBD1. V dropped 7 bases and J dropped 2; count of bases not matched to a gene: 3. The CDR3 spans 13 residues. Germline V gene sequence: CDR1 ENHRY, CDR2 SYGVKD. Here the CDR3 DNA reads TGTGCCATCAATCGGGACAGGGCCTACGAGCAGTACTTC. Protein sequence: CAINRDRAYEQYF.

The rearrangement uses TRBV6-5 and TRBJ1-2; 9 nucleotides line up with TRBD1. The CDR3 is 14 amino acids. V trimming: 6 bases; J trimming: 4 bases; junction bases outside the gene matches: 6. Germline V CDR1 and CDR2: MNHEY, SVGAGI. Here the CDR3 reads CASRTGGLVYGYTF. The DNA of the CDR3 is TGTGCCAGCAGGACAGGGGGACTTGTCTATGGCTACACCTTC.

This sequence joins TRBV15 and TRBJ1-2; D unresolved. The CDR3 spans 13 residues. Germline V CDR1 and CDR2: LNHNV, YYDKDF (reference sequence). V dropped 0 bases and J dropped 5 bases, with 7 bases sitting between them. In DNA, the CDR3 is TGTGCCACCAGCAGAGATTCAGATTATGGCTACACCTTC. Protein product: CATSRDSDYGYTF.

To note about this clone: Other nucleotide sequences in the sample specify the same CDR3. J is TRBJ2-3 and V is TRBV7-2, with a weak D call TRBD2 (6 bases). The CDR3 length is 15 residues. V gave up 2 bases and J gave up 1 base, with 10 bases separating them. Germline CDR1 and CDR2: SGHTA and FQGNSA. The CDR3 nucleotides read TGTGCCAGCAGCTTACGCGGCGGGGGCACAGATACGCAGTATTTT. Translating gives CASSLRGGGTDTQYF.

The V call is TRBV4-1, the J call TRBJ2-3; D possibly corresponds to TRBD2 (5 bases). This CDR3 has 15 amino acids. Germline loops: CDR1 MGHRA, CDR2 YSYEKL. Trimming took off 2 bases at V and 0 bases at J, with 9 bases between the two ends. The CDR3 DNA follows: TGCGCCAGCAGCCAACCTCGGGGAAGCACAGATACGCAGTATTTT. Amino acids: CASSQPRGSTDTQYF.

This clone was counted once. The chain combines TRBV10-3 with TRBJ1-3, with D unresolved. V was pared by 2 bases and J by 2 bases, with 7 bases between. This CDR3 has 14 residues. Looked up from germline, CDR1 is ENHRY and CDR2 is SYGVKD. This CDR3 is CAISEGGPGNTIYF. CDR3 sequence (DNA): TGTGCCATCAGTGAGGGCGGGCCTGGAAACACCATATATTTT.

V is TRBV28 and J is TRBJ2-5; 13 nucleotides align to TRBD2. The length of the CDR3 is 18 residues. V gave up 3 bases and J gave up 2 bases; unmatched junction bases: 9. Germline assignment: CDR1 MDHEN and CDR2 SYDVKM. CDR3 coding DNA: TGTGCCAGCAGTTTTCGAACTAGCGGGGGGGATGATCAAGAGACCCAGTACTTC. It codes for CASSFRTSGGDDQETQYF.

The rearrangement uses TRBV5-5 and TRBJ2-1; 9 nucleotides line up with TRBD1. The germline V gene encodes CDR1 SGHKS and CDR2 YYEKEE (reference sequence). With 4 bases clipped from V and 4 bases from J, the junction kept 6 bases outside the gene matches. CDR3 length: 15 amino acids. Here the CDR3 reads CASSQGQGLYNEQFF. The CDR3 nucleotides read TGTGCCAGCAGCCAGGGACAGGGCTTGTACAATGAGCAGTTCTTC. Full variable domain (missing parts from reference TRBV5-5 and TRBJ2-1): DAGVTQSPTHLIKTRGQQVTLRCSPISGHKSVSWYQQVLGQGPQFIFQYYEKEERGRGNFPDRFSARQFPNYSSELNVNALLLGDSALYLCASSQGQGLYNEQFFGPGTRLTVL.

The rearrangement uses TRBV27 and TRBJ1-1; D is undetermined. The length of the CDR3 is 13 residues. Trimming removed 6 bases at V and 7 bases at J, with 15 bases between. Germline CDR1 is MNHEY and CDR2 is SMNVEV (reference sequence). The CDR3 nucleotides are TGTGCCAGCAGGCCCTGGGAGGCTAGTGAAGCTTTCTTT. Translated, it gives CASRPWEASEAFF.

This chain links TRBV4-1 with TRBJ2-2; the match to TRBD1 covers 8 bases. The CDR3 is made up of 17 amino acids. Germline lookup yields CDR1 MGHRA and CDR2 YSYEKL. With V trimmed by 3 bases and J by 4 bases, 10 bases remained unmatched. CDR3 in DNA: TGCGCCAGCAGCCAGTTCCAGGGGGCCCGTGGCACCGGGGAGCTGTTTTTT. This encodes CASSQFQGARGTGELFF.

This clone was detected a few times. CDR3 in amino acids: CAWSRLARGGGTQYF. CDR3 DNA sequence: TGTGCCTGGAGCCGACTGGCGCGGGGGGGCGGGACCCAGTACTTC. This chain links TRBV30 with TRBJ2-5; 9 bases are shared with TRBD2. The CDR3 length is 15 residues. Trimming at V came to 3 bases and at J to 7 bases, leaving 12 bases not matched to a gene. Per germline, CDR1 GTSNPN and CDR2 SVGIG (reference sequence).

The J gene is TRBJ1-1, the V gene TRBV2, with TRBD1 matching over 7 bases. Trimming at V came to 10 bases and at J to 4 bases, leaving 3 bases not matched to a gene. Germline CDR1 is SNHLY and CDR2 is FYNNEI. The CDR3 sequence is 11 residues long. The CDR3: CATRDSTEAFF. In DNA, the CDR3 is TGTGCCACCCGGGACAGCACTGAAGCTTTCTTT.

This sequence joins TRBV19 and TRBJ1-6; D unclear. V was clipped by 1 base and J by 11 bases, with 12 bases between them. Germline-derived CDR1 and CDR2 are LNHDA and SQIVND (reference sequence). CDR3 length: 14 amino acids. CDR3 DNA sequence: TGTGCCAGTAGTATAGGACAAGCCCTGGCACCCCTCCACTTT. It encodes CASSIGQALAPLHF.

The chain joins TRBV7-9 to TRBJ1-2; D unresolved. Trimming removed 7 bases at V and 7 bases at J, with 13 bases between. The CDR3 loop spans 12 amino acids. Looked up from germline, CDR1 is SEHNR and CDR2 is FQNEAQ (reference sequence). CDR3 coding DNA: TGTGCCAGCACCCCTAAGTCGGGTGGCTACACCTTC. Its protein is CASTPKSGGYTF. The full variable domain, with the rest looked up from reference TRBV7-9 and TRBJ1-2, is DTGVSQNPRHKITKRGQNVTFRCDPISEHNRLYWYRQTLGQGPEFLTYFQNEAQLEKSRLLSDRFSAERPKGSFSTLEIQRTEQGDSAMYLCASTPKSGGYTFGSGTRLTVV.

The chain has TRBV9 and TRBJ2-5; 14 nucleotides match TRBD2. The germline gives CDR1 SGDLS, CDR2 YYNGEE. The CDR3 is 16 amino acids. With 4 bases clipped from V and 6 bases from J, the junction kept 8 bases outside the gene matches. The CDR3: CASSSGLAGGVKTQYF. CDR3 sequence (DNA): TGTGCCAGCAGCTCAGGACTAGCGGGGGGTGTAAAGACCCAGTACTTC.